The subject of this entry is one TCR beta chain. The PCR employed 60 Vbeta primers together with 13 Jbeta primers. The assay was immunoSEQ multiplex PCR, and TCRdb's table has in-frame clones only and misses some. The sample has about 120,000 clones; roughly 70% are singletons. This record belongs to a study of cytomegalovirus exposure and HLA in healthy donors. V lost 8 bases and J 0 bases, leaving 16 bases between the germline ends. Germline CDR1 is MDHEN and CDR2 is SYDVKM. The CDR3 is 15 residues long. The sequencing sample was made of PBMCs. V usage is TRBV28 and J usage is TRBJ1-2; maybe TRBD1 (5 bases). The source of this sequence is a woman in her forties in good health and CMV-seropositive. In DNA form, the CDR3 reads TGTGCCAGCCGCGAGGCAGGACAAGCTAACTATGGCTACACCTTC. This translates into CASREAGQANYGYTF.